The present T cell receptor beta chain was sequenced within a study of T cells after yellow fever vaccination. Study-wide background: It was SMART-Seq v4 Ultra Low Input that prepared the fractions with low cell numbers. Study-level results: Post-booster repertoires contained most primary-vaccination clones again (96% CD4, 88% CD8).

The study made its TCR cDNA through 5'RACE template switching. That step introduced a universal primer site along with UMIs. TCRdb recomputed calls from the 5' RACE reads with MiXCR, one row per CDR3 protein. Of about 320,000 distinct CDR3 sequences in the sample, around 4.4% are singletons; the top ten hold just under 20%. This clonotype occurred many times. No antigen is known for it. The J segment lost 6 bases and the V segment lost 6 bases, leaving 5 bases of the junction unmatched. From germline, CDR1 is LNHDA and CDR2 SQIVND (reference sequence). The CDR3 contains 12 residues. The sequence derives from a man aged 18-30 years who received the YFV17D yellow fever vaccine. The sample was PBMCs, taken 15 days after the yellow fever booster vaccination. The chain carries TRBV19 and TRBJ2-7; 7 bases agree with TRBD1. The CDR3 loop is CASSGRTGEQYF. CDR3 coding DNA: TGTGCCAGTAGCGGCAGGACAGGCGAGCAGTACTTC.